This T cell receptor beta chain was documented in a study of blood T cell repertoires in COVID-19 (TCRdb year 2020). Context from the whole study: Samples covering the acute and convalescent phases of COVID-19 were provided by collaborators in the United States, Italy and Spain. The prospective study material was composed of cDNA or gDNA derived from T cells, B-cell-depleted T cells, or PBMCs. Deeply sampled blood TCRbeta repertoires from subjects exposed to, actively infected with, or recovered from COVID-19 were included in the dataset. The repertoires were released in a freely available public database meant as a resource for research on the immune response to SARS-CoV-2. Samples came from the ongoing ImmuneRACE study (first 160 participants) plus 1,254 subjects from 6 global collaborators. The sample metadata nearly always contained a de-identified subject ID, COVID-19 status, age in years and sex. Where HLA class I and class II types were available, the types were taken from metadata supplied by the sample provider, not from assay-based typing.

Results the study describes overall, beyond this receptor: Clinical and demographic metadata were provided uncurated, with the amount varying by source and participant.

The collaborating institutions used their own protocols to collect whole blood in K2EDTA tubes. For TCRbeta analysis, collaborators shipped samples in one of three forms: frozen whole blood, isolated PBMCs, or DNA extracted from either of those sample types. The immunoSEQ Assay, a bias-controlled multiplex PCR, was used to amplify TCRbeta CDR3 regions from genomic DNA. The paper's processing steps were these. The number of nucleated cells in each sample was estimated from the amplification of reference gene primers within the assay. To quantify the absolute abundance of each unique TCRbeta CDR3 rearrangement, sequence reads were collapsed and filtered. For each sample, productive Simpson clonality was calculated as the square root of Simpson's diversity index over productive rearrangements. TCRdb took over this immuneACCESS table, retaining in-frame rearrangements with V and J assigned. Such tables are incomplete; in checked studies, under half of the missing clones stem from an unresolved V gene, and the remainder is unexplained. The V and J calls and clone size come from that table; D and trimming were worked out from the DNA. This sample has over 200,000 clones in its table, and about 84% of those were observed once. Approximately 7.2% of the sample comes from the top ten.

This clone has more than one count but fewer than ten. The antigen it recognizes is unknown. Within one base of it there is no much larger clone, and no base qualities were kept. Material for sequencing was peripheral blood. The sequence was collected from a woman of 80 years or more with acute or convalescent COVID-19.

At the DNA level, the sequence is TGTGCCAGCCAAGAGGATGGCTACACCTTC. It translates as CASQEDGYTF. Recombination joined TRBV6-6 with TRBJ1-2; the D gene is not confidently resolved. The CDR3 holds 10 amino acids from the cysteine to the phenylalanine. Kept here is only the CDR3 DNA, which spans 30 bases and is read in frame from base 1. The germline V gene (reference sequence) sets CDR1 to MNHNY and CDR2 to SVGAGI. The V end loses 8 bases and the J end loses 6 bases, and a stretch of 7 bases separates them.